This T cell receptor (beta chain) was observed in a study of sequential checkpoint blockade in melanoma. CDR3 length equals 13 residues. From germline, CDR1 is LNHNV and CDR2 YYDKDF (reference sequence). Trimming pared 8 bases from V and 2 bases from J, leaving 11 bases between. The treatment here: randomized to nivolumab then ipilimumab (arm A) or the reverse (arm B). Only in-frame clones appear in the TCRdb table, and some are missing; sequencing was by immunoSEQ multiplex PCR. The table lists some 40,000 clones, about 88% of them singletons. The origin of this receptor is a human donor with melanoma. The starting material was CD8+ T cells sorted from blood (inferred from file names), obtained from a patient given nivolumab and ipilimumab in sequence. The rearrangement links TRBV15 to TRBJ2-3; possibly TRBD1 for D (6 bases). The CDR3 sequence is CATQGSNTDTQYF. CDR3 DNA sequence: TGTGCCACCCAGGGGAGTAACACAGATACGCAGTATTTT.